The sequence of this TCR beta chain was determined in a study of graft-versus-host responses after intestinal transplantation (dated by TCRdb to about 2021). About the full investigation: The transplants that recipients got were multivisceral, liver-intestinal, or isolated intestinal. Anti-thymocyte globulin induction was given to all recipients, followed by maintenance tacrolimus and steroids for approximately 3 years. After intestinal transplantation, graft-versus-host and host-versus-graft alloreactive T cell clones in the graft, circulation and bone marrow were tracked using bulk TCR-beta CDR3 sequencing. To identify alloreactive clones, pre-transplant mixed lymphocyte reaction products were sequenced and compared with unstimulated pre-transplant donor and recipient T cells. Of the approximately 24 intestinal transplant recipients enrolled in the cohort, one of whom was a retransplant, a few patients without pretransplant specimens were excluded. Donor T cell macrochimerism was defined as a peak of at least 4% donor T cells among recipient peripheral blood mononuclear cells. Rather than being sequenced by the commercial service, samples from a few later patients were sequenced in-house on an Illumina MiSeq and processed with MiXCR.

Library generation was performed with the immunoSEQ multiplex PCR assay. High-throughput TCR-beta CDR3 sequencing of genomic DNA from most patients was performed by Adaptive Biotechnologies. As for how the authors treated the data: TCR sequencing data for around 19 patients were retrieved from Adaptive's ImmunoSEQ software; three other patients were processed with MiXCR and VDJtools. CDR3 nucleotide sequences shared by donor and recipient were removed because the origin of these sequences could not be assigned. To be classed as alloreactive, a clone needed at least 2-fold expansion over unstimulated cells and a minimum CFSE-low frequency of 0.002% (template counts) or 0.001% (read counts). Mappable clones were those detected in sequenced pre-transplant spleen, lymph node, or MLR CFSE-low populations of the donor or recipient. Cumulative frequency of alloreactive clones was calculated as a percentage of all sequences weighted by copy number. In its TCRdb copy, this immuneACCESS table keeps in-frame sequences only and misses some clones. Where compared with another copy, unresolved V genes explain less than half of these, and the others have no known cause. V, J and clone size are those of that table, while D and trimming were read from the DNA. The sample table contains around 39,000 clones; only one count was recorded for around 92% of them. Approximately 7.1% of the sample lies in the top ten.

The investigation overall reported the following: Conclusions were limited by the relatively low number and heterogeneity of intestinal transplant patients. Early after transplant, peak levels of circulating GvH clones were associated with declines in HvG clones. In patients with donor T cell macrochimerism, the allografts had high GvH to HvG T cell clonal ratios. GvH clones were detected in recipient bone marrow, and some of these GvH clones were observed earlier in ileal mucosa or blood, consistent with an intestinal mucosal origin.

Blood samples were collected up to 4 times in the first month after transplant and then at least monthly when available. Regarding this clone: It has no known antigen specificity. No base qualities exist here, and no much larger clone lies one base off it.

Sequencing was performed on PBMCs, taken roughly 270 days after transplant. This TCR was recovered from a human patient who received an intestinal transplant, so some T cells may come from the graft donor.

The DNA sequence is as follows: TGCGCCAGCAGCCAAGGGGGATGGGGGGCCAATGAGCAGTTCTTC. Translation gives CASSQGGWGANEQFF. The rearrangement combines TRBV4-1 with TRBJ2-1, with the D assignment possibly TRBD1 or TRBD2, given 6 matching bases for each. V lost 1 base and J lost 6 bases; the stretch between them is 13 bases long. The CDR3 holds 15 amino acids from the cysteine to the phenylalanine. Just CDR3 DNA is preserved here, 45 bases in frame from base 1. Per the germline V gene, MGHRA is the CDR1 and YSYEKL is the CDR2.